The text below deals with one T cell receptor beta chain. The antigen remains undetermined. With a J-beta primer mix and a sample-barcoded 5' primer, a second PCR ran about 7 to 12 cycles. CDR3-containing paired-end reads numbered at least 2.5 million in each sample. TCRdb reanalysed the 5' RACE reads using MiXCR and keeps one entry per CDR3 protein. The sample shows roughly 830,000 distinct CDR3 sequences, around 62% of them seen only once. This CDR3 is 15 amino acids long. Looked up from germline, CDR1 is SQVTM and CDR2 is ANQGSEA. This sample stems from a study of blood T cells in healthy people across ages. Findings and caveats of the study: A strong correlation between TCR beta diversity and naive T cell percentage was seen. Unsorted PBMCs ruled out conclusive naive versus antigen-experienced comparison.

The chain carries TRBV29-1 and TRBJ2-7; tentative D call: TRBD1 (6 bases). Near its end, the DNA agrees better with TRBJ2-5, so the J call may be wrong. The source is a man aged 25-45 years in good health. The sample taken for sequencing was blood. The CDR3 DNA reads TGCAGCGCTCGGACATCAGGGGTTTCAGGAGAGACCCAGTACTTC. It translates to CSARTSGVSGETQYF.